Below are 7 T cell receptor beta chains sequenced from a single sample in a study of blood T cell repertoires in COVID-19. The method was immunoSEQ multiplex PCR; TCRdb's version includes in-frame clones alone and lacks a portion of them. The top ten hold around 9.1% of the sample, which has about 46,000 clones, 70% to 85% seen once. The sample consisted of peripheral blood. The receptors originated from a man aged 55 to 70 with acute or convalescent COVID-19.

The chain combines TRBV5-6 with TRBJ2-1; TRBD1 agrees at 10 bases. Germline CDR1 reads SGHDT; CDR2 reads YYEEEE. The CDR3 spans 13 residues. V dropped 2 bases and J dropped 14; count of bases not matched to a gene: 7. The CDR3 coding sequence is TGTGCCAGCAGCTTACTTCCCGGGACAGGGGAGTTCTTC. Translating it yields CASSLLPGTGEFF.

CDR3 sequence: CASSDRGCTGLTDTQYF. The CDR3 nucleotides read TGCGCCAGCAGTGACCGGGGATGTACAGGGCTTACAGATACGCAGTATTTT. The chain employs TRBV10-1 and TRBJ2-3, with D tentatively TRBD1 (6 bases). This CDR3 contains 17 residues. The V end lost 3 bases, the J end lost 3 bases, and 19 bases lay between the germline ends. Germline CDR1 WNHNN, CDR2 SYGVQD (reference sequence).

V is TRBV28 and J is TRBJ2-7; the D gene is possibly TRBD2 (5 bases). This CDR3 comprises 14 residues. CDR1 MDHEN and CDR2 SYDVKM come from the germline V gene. V was trimmed by 5 bases and J by 6 bases, leaving 17 bases between them. The CDR3 protein is CASSLPHLRVEQYF. As DNA, the CDR3 is TGTGCCAGCAGTCTACCCCATTTGAGGGTCGAGCAGTACTTC.

In DNA, the CDR3 is TGTGCCAGCGGGCAATATCGTCCGGCCGGGACTAGCGGGGGGTACTACGAGCAGTACTTC. It translates to CASGQYRPAGTSGGYYEQYF. The genes are TRBV21-1 and TRBJ2-7; TRBD2 is the table's D call, not checked against the DNA. TRBV21-1 has pseudogene status. This CDR3 is 20 amino acids long.

V and J are TRBV6-5 and TRBJ1-2, with TRBD1 as a possible D gene (5 bases). The CDR3 totals 13 residues. V was shortened by 7 bases and J by 2 bases, with 11 bases between the two germline ends. Germline V CDR1 and CDR2: MNHEY, SVGAGI. As DNA, the CDR3 is TGTGCCAGCAAGAGTCAGGGAAACTATGGCTACACCTTC. It yields the protein CASKSQGNYGYTF.

The chain recombines TRBV24-1 with TRBJ1-6; D is uncertain. The CDR3 loop spans 16 amino acids. V lost 4 bases to trimming and J lost 0 bases, with 9 bases between them. Germline CDR1 KGHDR, CDR2 SFDVKD. The CDR3: CATSEEQSSYNSPLHF. The CDR3 DNA sequence: TGTGCCACCAGTGAGGAACAGAGCTCCTATAATTCACCCCTCCACTTT.

This sequence joins TRBV6-1 and TRBJ1-2; tentatively, D is TRBD1 (6 bases). The CDR3 is 14 amino acids. Germline V lookup: CDR1 MNHNS, CDR2 SASEGT. V was shortened by 4 bases and J by 4 bases, with 13 bases between the two germline ends. Here the CDR3 reads CASSGGGGPYGYTF. In nucleotides, the CDR3 is TGTGCCAGCAGTGGTGGGGGGGGGCCCTATGGCTACACCTTC.